The T cell receptor beta chain described here comes from a study of siplizumab effects on memory and regulatory T cells. Germline V CDR1 and CDR2: SGHRS, YFSETQ. J lost 1 base, V lost 5 bases, and 8 bases had no gene match. This CDR3 has 16 residues. Overall study findings and caveats: Memory cells seemed less diverse than naive T cells, which seemed major alloresponse contributors. Poor capture below about 10^-5 frequency left most alloreactive clones unmapped to unstimulated subsets. Naive or memory phenotype was unassignable for roughly 80-95% of proliferating CD4+ or CD8+ clones.

Per-sample assaying covered 85,000 to 100,000 TCR templates. Produced via immunoSEQ multiplex PCR; TCRdb's table is partial and in-frame only. Found here are 95,000 to 100,000 clones, around 90% of them singletons; the top ten hold more than 10%. With respect to this clone: Its specificity is not known.

The TCR originated in a human donor in good health. Sequencing was performed on non-Treg CD4+ T cells sorted from blood. The chain uses TRBV5-1 and TRBJ1-1; 10 bases agree with TRBD1. The CDR3 nucleotides read TGCGCCAGCAGTTGGGACAGGGGTCGAAAGAACACTGAAGCTTTCTTT. Amino acids: CASSWDRGRKNTEAFF.